The source of this T cell receptor (beta chain) is a study of response to subunit inactivated influenza vaccine. General observations from the study: T cells newly recruited by each seasonal influenza vaccination are few, the authors suggested.

Germline V lookup: CDR1 DFQATT, CDR2 SNEGSKA (reference sequence). The ends lost 5 bases at V and 5 bases at J; junction bases unmatched: 5. The CDR3 is 12 residues long. This clonotype was observed many times. Antigen unknown. From the RT-PCR reads, TCRdb called clonotypes with MiXCR, one entry per CDR3 protein. This sample yields 500,000 to 550,000 distinct CDR3 sequences, of which less than 7.5% are seen a single time; roughly 13% belongs to the top ten. This clonotype originated in a man between 50 and 75 years old who received an inactivated influenza vaccine. Specimen: PBMCs from blood, collected 23 to 25 months after vaccination. The chain joins TRBV20-1 to TRBJ2-7; the match to TRBD1 covers 8 bases. In DNA form, the CDR3 reads TGCAGTGCTCCAGGACAGGGTGACGAGCAGTACTTC. This gives the protein CSAPGQGDEQYF.